These 2 T cell receptor beta chains were sequenced from one sample in a study of cytotoxic CD8 clonotypes in ibrutinib-treated CLL. Profiling relied on immunoSEQ multiplex PCR, and the TCRdb table lists in-frame clones only, not all of them. The top ten clones hold roughly 6% of a sample with about 300,000 clones, around 76% of them seen once. The specimen was PBMCs, collected at disease progression, from a patient treated with ibrutinib. The receptors were gathered from a human donor with chronic lymphocytic leukemia.

This clone was observed a handful of times. The chain recombines TRBV10-3 with TRBJ2-1; weak D call: TRBD1 (6 bases). Germline-derived CDR1 and CDR2 are ENHRY and SYGVKD. The CDR3 runs 17 residues. Trimming stripped 3 bases from V and 2 bases from J, with 17 bases between. The CDR3 loop is CAISDAGGGLTYNEQFF. The DNA for the CDR3 is TGTGCCATCAGTGATGCTGGGGGCGGGCTTACCTACAATGAGCAGTTCTTC.

This chain connects TRBV23-1 to TRBJ2-7, with 7 bases that match TRBD1. TRBV23-1 is designated an ORF whose function remains uncertain. The CDR3 has 15 residues. V trimming: 2 bases; J trimming: 0 bases; junction bases outside the gene matches: 4. CDR3 sequence: CASSQNRGLSYEQYF. DNA of the CDR3: TGCGCCAGCAGTCAAAACAGGGGCCTCTCCTACGAGCAGTACTTC.